Listed below are T cell receptor beta chains from one sample, sequenced in a study of cytomegalovirus exposure and HLA in healthy donors. Profiled with immunoSEQ multiplex PCR; TCRdb holds only in-frame clones, not every one. This repertoire shows some 90,000 clones, around 70% found once; its top ten account for 2% to 3%. The sample comprised PBMCs. Source of these receptors: a man in his fifties in good health and CMV-seronegative. CDR3s include the opening cysteine and the closing phenylalanine or tryptophan. D genes are given only for firm matches. Clone sizes are given selectively: once, few, many, or a class where the clone is expanded.

.,TRBJ2-2,.,TRBV6-1,TGTGCCAGCAGTGTCACAACAGGGTCCAAGAACACCGGGGAGCTGTTTTTT,CASSVTTGSKNTGELFF
TRBD1,TRBJ1-2,.,TRBV28,TGTGCCAGCAGTTTATTAGGACAGGTCATCTATGGCTACACCTTC,CASSLLGQVIYGYTF
.,TRBJ1-1,.,TRBV11-3,TGTGCCAGCAGCTCTGGGGGCGGCACTGAAGCTTTCTTT,CASSSGGGTEAFF
TRBD1,TRBJ1-2,.,TRBV18,TGTGCCAGCGCCGGCGGGGGACAGGGAATTGATGGCTACACCTTC,CASAGGGQGIDGYTF
TRBD1,TRBJ1-6,.,TRBV2,TGTGCCAGCAGTGTGGGACAGGGTGGTTCACCCCTCCACTTT,CASSVGQGGSPLHF
TRBD2,TRBJ2-1,.,TRBV10-3,TGTGCCATCAGTACTGATTTTAGCGGGGGAAGGGAGCAGTTCTTC,CAISTDFSGGREQFF
.,TRBJ1-2,.,TRBV28,TGTGCCAGCAGTGGGGCGGGGGAGGACTATGGCTACACCTTC,CASSGAGEDYGYTF
TRBD2,TRBJ2-3,.,TRBV7-2,TGTGCCAGCAGCTTAGGACTAGCTTTAGATACGCAGTATTTT,CASSLGLALDTQYF
TRBD2,TRBJ2-2,.,TRBV15,TGTGCCACCAGCAGGGAGGAACCTAGGACTAGCGGGAACACCGGGGAGCTGTTTTTT,CATSREEPRTSGNTGELFF
TRBD1,TRBJ1-1,.,TRBV19,TGTGCCAGTAGTAGACCACAGGGGGGAGGCGCTGAAGCTTTCTTT,CASSRPQGGGAEAFF
TRBD1,TRBJ1-6,.,TRBV6-1,TGTGCCAGCAGTGAAAGAGGGGGCTCACCCCTCCACTTT,CASSERGGSPLHF
.,TRBJ2-6,.,TRBV10-3,TGTGCCATCAGTGAGTCGGTTAGAGGTCCGGGGGCCAACGTCCTGACTTTC,CAISESVRGPGANVLTF
.,TRBJ1-1,.,TRBV7-6,TGTGCCAGCAGCTTAGCGGTACCTTGGGGGGGGCAGAACACTGAAGCTTTCTTT,CASSLAVPWGGQNTEAFF
.,TRBJ2-7,.,TRBV5-6,TGTGCCAGCAGCTGGGGAGTGGGACAACCTTTCTACGAGCAGTACTTC,CASSWGVGQPFYEQYF
TRBD1,TRBJ1-5,.,TRBV27,TGTGCCAGCAGTGTGACAGGGGGCAGAGGCAATCAGCCCCAGCATTTT,CASSVTGGRGNQPQHF
.,TRBJ1-1,.,TRBV27,TGTGCCAGCTGTGGGGGCGCGGCCACTGAAGCTTTCTTT,CASCGGAATEAFF
.,TRBJ1-5,.,TRBV28,TGTGCCAGCAGTGGGACTCCTGCCCAGCCCCAGCATTTT,CASSGTPAQPQHF
.,TRBJ1-1,.,TRBV10-3,TGTGCCATCAGTGAGTCAGTCGGCAAGACTCGTGATAACACTGAAGCTTTCTTT,CAISESVGKTRDNTEAFF
TRBD2,TRBJ2-7,.,TRBV28,TGTGCCAGCAGTCCGGTAGCGGGAGGGCCTAGGGCCTACGAGCAGTACTTC,CASSPVAGGPRAYEQYF
.,TRBJ1-4,once,TRBV7-9,TGTGCCAGCAGCTCCCCCCCCGGCAGTAGCGAAAAACTGTTTTTT,CASSSPPGSSEKLFF
.,TRBJ1-4,.,TRBV11-2,TGTGCCAGCAGCTCCGGGGGATGGGCAGGAAACGAAAAACTGTTTTTT,CASSSGGWAGNEKLFF
.,TRBJ1-1,.,TRBV10-3,TGTGCCATCAGTGACCCAGGGTTGAACACTGAAGCTTTCTTT,CAISDPGLNTEAFF
.,TRBJ1-1,once,TRBV7-9,TGTGCCAGCAGCTTAGCGCGTGCCGCTGAAGCTTTCTTT,CASSLARAAEAFF
.,TRBJ1-2,.,TRBV5-1,TGCGCCAGCAGCTCAGGTGGACAGTCCTATGGCTACACCTTC,CASSSGGQSYGYTF
TRBD2,TRBJ2-7,.,TRBV5-6,TGTGCCAGCAGCTTAAGCGGGGGGGCCTACGAGCAGTACTTC,CASSLSGGAYEQYF
.,TRBJ1-6,.,TRBV7-9,TGTGCCAGCAGCTTAGGAGCCGATTCACCCCTCCACTTT,CASSLGADSPLHF
.,TRBJ2-5,.,TRBV30,TGTGCCTGGGCCCACGGGGTGGAAGAGACCCAGTACTTC,CAWAHGVEETQYF
TRBD1,TRBJ2-5,.,TRBV5-6,TGTGCCAGCAGCTGGGGGGACAGGGCAGGAGAGACCCAGTACTTC,CASSWGDRAGETQYF
.,TRBJ1-5,.,TRBV28,TGTGCCAGCAGTTATCGTAGCAATCAGCCCCAGCATTTT,CASSYRSNQPQHF
.,TRBJ1-2,.,TRBV6-1,TGTGCCAGCAGTCGCGACTCAGCAGGGAACTATGGCTACACCTTC,CASSRDSAGNYGYTF
TRBD1,TRBJ2-7,.,TRBV4-3,TGCGCCAGCAGCTATGCGACAGGGGGTAGCAGCTACGAGCAGTACTTC,CASSYATGGSSYEQYF
.,TRBJ2-7,.,TRBV15,TGTGCCACCAGCAGAGATGGACAGAGCTACGAGCAGTACTTC,CATSRDGQSYEQYF
TRBD2,TRBJ2-2,.,TRBV7-7,TGTGCTAGCAGCTCCGGGACTAGCGGGGGGCCCCAGCCCGGGGAGCTGTTTTTT,CASSSGTSGGPQPGELFF
TRBD1,TRBJ2-7,.,TRBV5-6,TGTGCCAGCAAGTGGGCGGGACAGGGGTCCCACGAGCAGTACTTC,CASKWAGQGSHEQYF
TRBD1,TRBJ2-7,.,TRBV6-5,TGTGCCAGCAGCTTTCGACAGGGTCCCTACGAGCAGTACTTC,CASSFRQGPYEQYF
TRBD2,TRBJ2-7,.,TRBV11-2,TGTGCCAGCAGGGGACTAGCGGGAGCCTGGGAGCAGTACTTC,CASRGLAGAWEQYF
.,TRBJ1-1,once,TRBV7-2,TGTGCCAGCACTCCGTTCTACGCCTCAAACACTGAAGCTTTCTTT,CASTPFYASNTEAFF
.,TRBJ2-5,.,TRBV6-1,TGTGCCAGCAGTGCCCCGGGAACCCAGTACTTC,CASSAPGTQYF
TRBD1,TRBJ2-7,.,TRBV11-3,TGTGCCAGCAGCCAGGGACAGCACTACGAGCAGTACTTC,CASSQGQHYEQYF
.,TRBJ1-2,once,TRBV6-6,TGTGCCAGCACCTCAGGGGCGGGCTATGGCTACACCTTC,CASTSGAGYGYTF
.,TRBJ2-4,once,TRBV4-1,TGCGCCAGCAGCCAAGAGGGGAGCAAAAACATTCAGTACTTC,CASSQEGSKNIQYF
.,TRBJ2-3,.,TRBV6-1,TGTGCCAGCGTAAGAGGCACAGATACGCAGTATTTT,CASVRGTDTQYF
.,TRBJ1-2,.,TRBV5-4,TGTGCCAGCAGCCCGGGAGGGGCAGTGCATGGCTACACCTTC,CASSPGGAVHGYTF
.,TRBJ2-5,.,TRBV18,TGTGCCAGCTCACCCTACAGGAAGGAGGAGACCCAGTACTTC,CASSPYRKEETQYF
TRBD1,TRBJ2-5,few,TRBV7-9,TGTGCCAGCAGCTTATCGGCAGGGGGAGAGACCCAGTACTTC,CASSLSAGGETQYF
.,TRBJ1-1,.,TRBV7-9,TGTGCCAGCAGCGCGTACCGTACTCACACTGAAGCTTTCTTT,CASSAYRTHTEAFF
.,TRBJ2-7,.,TRBV10-2,TGCGCCAGCACCGGGACTTCCTACGAGCAGTACTTC,CASTGTSYEQYF
TRBD1,TRBJ1-1,.,TRBV5-1,TGCGCCAGCAGCCCGGGACAGCCCCTTATGAACACTGAAGCTTTCTTT,CASSPGQPLMNTEAFF
TRBD2,TRBJ2-1,.,TRBV19,TGTGCCAGTAGTCCCCTGGGGAGCGGGATAAGGAGCTCCTACAATGAGCAGTTCTTC,CASSPLGSGIRSSYNEQFF
.,TRBJ1-2,.,TRBV4-1,TGCGCCAGCAGCCAAGGAGGAGTTCGGTATGGCTACACCTTC,CASSQGGVRYGYTF
TRBD1,TRBJ2-3,.,TRBV2,TGTGCCAGCTATACCAGACAGGGGAGTCGAGATACGCAGTATTTT,CASYTRQGSRDTQYF